This T cell receptor beta chain appears in the sequencing data of a study of early T cells in non-severe SARS-CoV-2 infection. TCRdb re-called the 5' RACE reads with MiXCR, one entry per CDR3 protein. Among 50,000 or so distinct CDR3 sequences listed, roughly 13% were seen once. The sequenced sample consisted of whole blood. The clonotype originates from an adult who was a healthcare worker with PCR-confirmed SARS-CoV-2 infection or an uninfected control (not recorded which).

The CDR3 loop reads CASSLRWSAGNTIYF. The CDR3, as DNA: TGTGCCAGCAGTCTCCGGTGGAGTGCTGGAAACACCATATATTTT. This rearrangement joins TRBV27 to TRBJ1-3; no reliable D call. Between the trimmed V and J ends, which lost 5 bases and 2 bases, there was a span of 13 bases. The CDR3 length is 15 residues. The germline V gene has CDR1 MNHEY and CDR2 SMNVEV (reference sequence).